The entry below gives a single T cell receptor (beta chain) sequence along with its context. Its antigen is currently unknown. TCRdb's table, derived via immunoSEQ multiplex PCR, lists solely in-frame clones and lacks some. The sample holds around 72,000 clones, 70% to 90% seen once. The sample belongs to a study of OX40 agonist ivuxolimab in advanced cancers. Overall study: It was ivuxolimab, an agonistic anti-OX40 (CD134) antibody, that patients were treated with. Findings of the study overall: With doses of 0.1-3.0 mg/kg, partial responders showed among the lowest clonal expansion.

Patients were excluded for autoimmune disease history or systemic immunosuppression. This CDR3 spans 15 amino acids. The V and J ends lost 3 bases and 2 bases, in that order; junction bases with no gene match: 3. Germline V gene sequence: CDR1 SEHNR, CDR2 FQNEAQ (reference sequence). Here the sequenced sample was CD4+ or CD8+ T cells sorted from blood, taken in a trial of the OX40 agonist ivuxolimab. The sequence was obtained from an adult with an advanced solid tumor such as melanoma, head and neck, liver or kidney cancer. The chain employs TRBV7-9 and TRBJ2-5; 10 nucleotides match TRBD2. The CDR3 loop is CASSLASGGQETQYF. For the CDR3, the DNA is TGTGCCAGCAGCTTGGCTAGCGGGGGACAAGAGACCCAGTACTTC.